The 18 T cell receptor beta chains below all came from one sample that was sequenced in a study of cytomegalovirus exposure and HLA in healthy donors (dated by TCRdb to the late 2010s). Libraries came from the immunoSEQ multiplex PCR assay. For the multiplex PCR, a mixture combining 60 forward primers for TCR Vbeta segments and 13 reverse primers for TCR Jbeta segments was used. TCRdb holds this immuneACCESS table with in-frame rearrangements only. Some clones are missing; in checked studies, unresolved V genes explain under half, and the rest has no known cause. The sample yields hundreds of thousands of clones; roughly four fifths were counted once. The ten largest account for roughly 0.58% of the sample. The sample comprised PBMCs. These TCRs come from a woman aged 35 to 49 in good health and CMV-seronegative.

This clone was recorded only once. The V and J genes are TRBV10-1 and TRBJ2-7, with 9 bases identical to TRBD1. V shed 2 bases and J 4 bases; nucleotides not matched to a gene: 6. Germline CDR1 and CDR2: WNHNN and SYGVQD (reference sequence). The length of the CDR3 is 15 residues. The CDR3 loop reads CASSEPGQGKYEQYF. CDR3 sequence (DNA): TGCGCCAGCAGTGAGCCAGGACAGGGGAAATACGAGCAGTACTTC.

The rearrangement joins TRBV19 to TRBJ2-2; a weak D match, TRBD2 (7 bases). Germline V gene sequence: CDR1 LNHDA, CDR2 SQIVND (reference sequence). Trimming left V 8 bases short and J 2 bases short, with 18 bases between. CDR3 length: 16 residues. This chain's CDR3 is CASSVGGGVNTGELFF. The CDR3 DNA reads as TGTGCCAGTTCTGTAGGGGGGGGAGTAAACACCGGGGAGCTGTTTTTT.

Of note for this clone: A junction boundary mismatches the germline segment, possibly from a read error. The rearrangement joins TRBV7-7 to TRBJ2-5; D might be TRBD2 (6 bases). CDR3 length: 13 residues. CDR1 and CDR2 (germline): SSHAT, FNYEAQ (reference sequence). The DNA of the CDR3 is TGTGCTAGCAGCTTTGGGACTGAAGAGACCCAGTACTTC. Translating gives CASSFGTEETQYF.

This clone was picked up a small number of times. The chain is built from TRBV5-8 and TRBJ2-7; D might be TRBD1 (6 bases). CDR1 SGHTS and CDR2 YDEGEE come from the germline V gene. This CDR3 region has 13 residues. The CDR3 region has the DNA TGTGCCAGCAGCTTGGATAGACAGGCATTATTGGTGGTC. Encoded protein: CASSLDRQALLVV.

This chain uses TRBV6-1 with TRBJ1-2; 10 positions match TRBD1. The V and J ends lost 6 bases and 1 base, in that order; junction bases with no gene match: 5. The CDR3 is made up of 15 amino acids. From germline, CDR1 is MNHNS and CDR2 SASEGT. The CDR3 here is CASRQGQGDNYGYTF. The CDR3 DNA reads as TGTGCCAGCAGGCAAGGACAGGGGGATAACTATGGCTACACCTTC.

The V and J genes are TRBV14 and TRBJ2-3, with 10 bases fitting TRBD1. This CDR3 contains 16 residues. V gave up 4 bases and J gave up 5 bases; unmatched junction bases: 9. The germline V gene encodes CDR1 SGHDN and CDR2 FVKESK. CDR3 residues: CASSRYRDRGKDTQYF. Here the CDR3 DNA reads TGTGCCAGCAGCCGGTACCGGGACAGGGGTAAAGATACGCAGTATTTT.

The V call is TRBV5-1, the J call TRBJ2-7; 7 bases fit TRBD1. This CDR3 comprises 17 residues. Trimming at V came to 2 bases and at J to 1 base, leaving 12 bases not matched to a gene. Germline CDR1 reads SGHRS; CDR2 reads YFSETQ. CDR3 loop: CASSFIRRDSLSYEQYF. CDR3 DNA: TGCGCCAGCAGCTTTATTCGCCGGGACAGCCTTTCCTACGAGCAGTACTTC.

The CDR3 loop is CASSRDRVREQYF. CDR3 in DNA: TGTGCCAGCAGTCGAGACAGGGTGAGGGAGCAGTACTTC. This rearrangement joins TRBV2 to TRBJ2-7; TRBD1 aligns across 7 bases. This CDR3 has 13 residues. Germline CDR1 reads SNHLY; CDR2 reads FYNNEI. The trim removed 5 bases at V and 7 bases at J, leaving 8 bases unmatched. The full variable domain, completed using reference TRBV2 and TRBJ2-7, is EPEVTQTPSHQVTQMGQEVILRCVPISNHLYFYWYRQILGQKVEFLVSFYNNEISEKSEIFDDQFSVERPDGSNFTLKIRSTKLEDSAMYFCASSRDRVREQYFGPGTRLTVT.

The chain employs TRBV7-6 and TRBJ2-3, with D maybe TRBD2 (5 bases). Trimming took off 5 bases at V and 1 base at J, with 13 bases between the two ends. The CDR3 covers 15 residues. From germline, CDR1 is SGHVS and CDR2 FNYEAQ. CDR3 sequence (DNA): TGTGCCAGCAGCCTACCTGTGGGAGGCACAGATACGCAGTATTTT. Protein product: CASSLPVGGTDTQYF.

The chain is built from TRBV2 and TRBJ2-2; a weak D match, TRBD1 (5 bases). The CDR3 extends over 14 amino acids. Trimming cost V 10 bases and J 5 bases, with 17 bases left between them. Per germline, CDR1 SNHLY and CDR2 FYNNEI. The CDR3, as DNA: TGTGCCACTCGGACAACTTTGACAACCGGGGAGCTGTTTTTT. Protein: CATRTTLTTGELFF.

This clone was picked up a small number of times. The chain couples TRBV6-1 to TRBJ1-4, with 7 bases fitting TRBD1. After removal of 0 bases from V and 6 bases from J, the junction contained 4 bases not matched to a gene. CDR3 length equals 15 residues. Germline assignment: CDR1 MNHNS and CDR2 SASEGT. Written as DNA, the CDR3 is TGTGCCAGCAGTGAAGCAAGGGGGCCAGATGAAAAACTGTTTTTT. The encoded protein is CASSEARGPDEKLFF.

This rearrangement joins TRBV5-1 to TRBJ1-2; D is ambiguous. V was trimmed by 4 bases and J by 0 bases, leaving 13 bases between them. The germline gives CDR1 SGHRS, CDR2 YFSETQ. CDR3 length: 15 amino acids. CDR3 sequence: CASSPSLTANYGYTF. CDR3 bases: TGCGCCAGCAGCCCTAGCCTTACAGCTAACTATGGCTACACCTTC.

The chain links TRBV4-1 to TRBJ1-1; 11 bases map to TRBD1. With 4 bases clipped from V and 5 bases from J, the junction kept 9 bases outside the gene matches. The CDR3 has 16 amino acids. The germline CDR1 and CDR2 sequences are MGHRA and YSYEKL. The CDR3 DNA sequence: TGCGCCAGCAGCCTCGGACAGGGGGCGTACGGAACTGAAGCTTTCTTT. It translates to CASSLGQGAYGTEAFF.

The V call is TRBV19, the J call TRBJ1-1, with 10 bases that match TRBD1. With V trimmed by 4 bases and J by 4 bases, 6 bases remained unmatched. There are 15 residues in the CDR3. The V gene's germline CDR1 is LNHDA and CDR2 SQIVND (reference sequence). CDR3 loop: CASSTRDRGPTEAFF. The CDR3 region has the DNA TGTGCCAGTAGTACGCGGGACAGGGGACCCACTGAAGCTTTCTTT.

This chain links TRBV5-1 with TRBJ1-3, with 10 bases identical to TRBD1. The V gene end was trimmed by 1 base and the J gene end by 0 bases; junction bases not matched to a gene: 4. This CDR3 is 17 amino acids long. CDR1 is SGHRS, CDR2 YFSETQ, per germline. The CDR3 is CASSLSRDRGSGNTIYF. Here the CDR3 DNA reads TGCGCCAGCAGCTTGAGTCGGGACAGGGGCTCTGGAAACACCATATATTTT.

The gene calls are TRBV5-1 and TRBJ2-5; 8 nucleotides line up with TRBD2. The trim removed 4 bases at V and 5 bases at J, leaving 7 bases unmatched. The length of the CDR3 is 14 residues. The germline gives CDR1 SGHRS, CDR2 YFSETQ. CDR3 protein: CASSGGTSEETQYF. Written as DNA, the CDR3 is TGCGCCAGCAGCGGAGGGACTAGTGAGGAGACCCAGTACTTC.

This clone was found a few times. This sequence joins TRBV5-4 and TRBJ1-4; D not resolved. The length of the CDR3 is 15 residues. Germline loops: CDR1 SGHNT, CDR2 YYREEE (reference sequence). The germline V and J ends were trimmed by 1 base and 5 bases, with 12 bases remaining between them. This chain's CDR3 is CASSLRERGNEKLFF. DNA of the CDR3: TGTGCCAGCAGCTTGAGAGAACGCGGAAATGAAAAACTGTTTTTT.

The rearrangement links TRBV18 to TRBJ1-5; 8 nucleotides align to TRBD1. Germline loops: CDR1 KGHSH, CDR2 LQKENI. The CDR3 has 14 amino acids. The V segment lost 5 bases and the J segment 3 bases; nucleotides outside the gene matches: 3. CDR3 protein: CASSETGANQPQHF. In DNA form, the CDR3 reads TGTGCCAGCTCAGAGACAGGGGCCAATCAGCCCCAGCATTTT.